One T cell receptor beta chain is described in this entry. This specimen comes from a study of blood T cell repertoires in COVID-19. Whole-study context: PBMCs, B-cell-depleted T cells, or T cells were the source of the cDNA or gDNA that made up the material.

The CDR3 consists of 17 residues. CDR1 is SEHNR, CDR2 FQNEAQ, per germline (reference sequence). The junction had 11 bases not matched to a gene; V was cut back by 4 bases and J by 3 bases. Generated by immunoSEQ multiplex PCR, the TCRdb table keeps only in-frame clones and is missing some. The table lists over 110,000 clones, about four fifths of them singletons, with 4.5% to 7% in the top ten. The chain joins TRBV7-9 to TRBJ2-2, with 7 positions matching TRBD2. Sequenced: PBMCs or T cells enriched from blood (not recorded which). The origin of this receptor is a middle-aged man with acute COVID-19. The CDR3 DNA follows: TGTGCCAGCAGCTCCCGTTTTGCGGGAGTGGACACCGGGGAGCTGTTTTTT. The encoded protein is CASSSRFAGVDTGELFF.